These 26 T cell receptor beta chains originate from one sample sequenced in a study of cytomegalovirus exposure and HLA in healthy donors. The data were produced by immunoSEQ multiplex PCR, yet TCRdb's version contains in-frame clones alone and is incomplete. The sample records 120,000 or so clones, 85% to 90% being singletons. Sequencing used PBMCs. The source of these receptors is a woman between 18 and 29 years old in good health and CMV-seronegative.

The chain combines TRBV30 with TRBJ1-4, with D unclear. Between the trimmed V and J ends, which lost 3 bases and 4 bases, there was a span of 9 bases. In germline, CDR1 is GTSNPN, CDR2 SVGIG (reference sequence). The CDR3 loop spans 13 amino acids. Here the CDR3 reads CAWRATSNEKLFF. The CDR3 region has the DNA TGTGCCTGGAGAGCCACGAGTAATGAAAAACTGTTTTTT.

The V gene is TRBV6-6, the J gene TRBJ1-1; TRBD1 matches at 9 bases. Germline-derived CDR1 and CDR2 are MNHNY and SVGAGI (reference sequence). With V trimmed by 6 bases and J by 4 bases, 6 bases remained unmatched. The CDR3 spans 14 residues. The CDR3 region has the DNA TGTGCCAGCAGCAGGACAGGGGTAGGCACTGAAGCTTTCTTT. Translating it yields CASSRTGVGTEAFF.

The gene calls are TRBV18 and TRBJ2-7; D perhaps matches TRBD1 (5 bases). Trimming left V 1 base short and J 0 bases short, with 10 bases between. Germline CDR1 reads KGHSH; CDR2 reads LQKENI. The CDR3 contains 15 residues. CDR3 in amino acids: CASSPRRASSYEQYV. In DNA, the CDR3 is TGTGCCAGCTCACCACGCAGGGCGAGCTCCTACGAGCAGTACGTC.

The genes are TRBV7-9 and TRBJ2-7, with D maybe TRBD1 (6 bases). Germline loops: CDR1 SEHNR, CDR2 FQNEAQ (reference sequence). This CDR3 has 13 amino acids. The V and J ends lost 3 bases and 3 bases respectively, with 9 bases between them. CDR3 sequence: CASSFRDNYEQYF. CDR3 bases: TGTGCCAGCAGCTTCCGGGACAACTACGAGCAGTACTTC. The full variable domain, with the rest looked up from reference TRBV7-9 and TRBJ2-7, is DTGVSQNPRHKITKRGQNVTFRCDPISEHNRLYWYRQTLGQGPEFLTYFQNEAQLEKSRLLSDRFSAERPKGSFSTLEIQRTEQGDSAMYLCASSFRDNYEQYFGPGTRLTVT.

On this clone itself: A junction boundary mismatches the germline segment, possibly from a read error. The CDR3, as DNA: TGTGCCAGCAGCTTCTCTACTTCCAGGGGGGCATTCACTTTT. Amino acid sequence: CASSFSTSRGAFTF. V and J are TRBV7-2 and TRBJ1-4, with 7 bases identical to TRBD1. The CDR3 contains 14 residues. Germline values: CDR1 SGHTA, CDR2 FQGNSA.

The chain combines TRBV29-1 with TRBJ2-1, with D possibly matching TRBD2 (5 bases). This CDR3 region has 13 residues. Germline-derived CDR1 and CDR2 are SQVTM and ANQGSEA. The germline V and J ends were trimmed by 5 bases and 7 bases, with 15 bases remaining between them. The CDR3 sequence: CSVPTLARNEQFF. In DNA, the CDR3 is TGCAGCGTTCCCACCCTAGCTAGGAATGAGCAGTTCTTC.

Here the CDR3 reads CASSLIGSYEQYF. DNA for the CDR3: TGTGCCAGCAGCTTAATCGGGTCATACGAGCAGTACTTC. This chain uses TRBV7-2 with TRBJ2-7; D remains unclear. V dropped 2 bases and J dropped 4 bases, with 9 bases sitting between them. The CDR3 contains 13 residues. Germline CDR1 SGHTA, CDR2 FQGNSA.

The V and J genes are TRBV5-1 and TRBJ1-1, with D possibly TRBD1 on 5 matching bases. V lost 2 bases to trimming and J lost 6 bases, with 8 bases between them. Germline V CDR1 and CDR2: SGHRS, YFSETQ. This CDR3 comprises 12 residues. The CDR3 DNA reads TGCGCCAGCAGCTTCCAGGGCGCTGAAGCTTTCTTT. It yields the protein CASSFQGAEAFF.

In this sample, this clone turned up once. The CDR3 loop reads CASSLTGSDGYTF. The CDR3 coding sequence is TGCGCCAGCAGCTTGACAGGGAGCGATGGCTACACCTTC. The chain has TRBV5-1 and TRBJ1-2, with D possibly matching TRBD1 (6 bases). CDR3 length: 13 residues. V lost 1 base, J lost 6 bases, and 10 bases lay in between. Germline V gives CDR1 SGHRS, CDR2 YFSETQ.

In DNA, the CDR3 is TGTGCCAGCAGCCTTGGGAGCCCACCTGGAAACACCATATATTTT. Protein product: CASSLGSPPGNTIYF. The rearrangement uses TRBV28 and TRBJ1-3; D not certain. The CDR3 is 15 residues long. Looked up from germline, CDR1 is MDHEN and CDR2 is SYDVKM. V was shortened by 6 bases and J by 2 bases, with 14 bases between the two germline ends.

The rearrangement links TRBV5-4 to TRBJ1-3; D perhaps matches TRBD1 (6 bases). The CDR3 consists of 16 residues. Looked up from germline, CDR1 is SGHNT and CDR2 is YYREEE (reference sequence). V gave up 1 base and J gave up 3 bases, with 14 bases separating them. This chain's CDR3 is CASSLRVGAVGNTIYF. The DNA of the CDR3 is TGTGCCAGCAGCTTGAGAGTGGGGGCGGTTGGAAACACCATATATTTT.

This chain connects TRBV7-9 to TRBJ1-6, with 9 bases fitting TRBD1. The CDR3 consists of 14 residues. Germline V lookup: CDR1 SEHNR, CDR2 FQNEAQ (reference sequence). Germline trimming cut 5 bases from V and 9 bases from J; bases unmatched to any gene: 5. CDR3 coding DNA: TGTGCCAGCAGCCCGACAGGGGGTACTTCACCCCTCCACTTT. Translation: CASSPTGGTSPLHF.

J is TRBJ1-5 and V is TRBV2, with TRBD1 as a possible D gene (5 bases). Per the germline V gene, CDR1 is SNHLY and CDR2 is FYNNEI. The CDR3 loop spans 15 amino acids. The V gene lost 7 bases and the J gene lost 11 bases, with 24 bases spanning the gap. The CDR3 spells CASNLGQGNSRSQHF. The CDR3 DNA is TGTGCCAGCAATTTGGGCCAGGGTAACTCTCGGTCCCAGCATTTT.

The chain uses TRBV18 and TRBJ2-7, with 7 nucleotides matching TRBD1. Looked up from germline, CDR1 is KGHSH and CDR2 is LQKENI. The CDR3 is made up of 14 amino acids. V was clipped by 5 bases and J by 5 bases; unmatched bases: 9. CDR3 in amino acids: CASSEQGSLNEQYV. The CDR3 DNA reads TGTGCCAGCTCAGAACAGGGGTCCCTGAACGAGCAGTACGTC.

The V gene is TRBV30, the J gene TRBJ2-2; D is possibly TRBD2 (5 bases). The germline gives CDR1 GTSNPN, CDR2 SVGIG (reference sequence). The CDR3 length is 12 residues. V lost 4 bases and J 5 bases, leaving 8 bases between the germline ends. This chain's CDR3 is CAWNWETGELFF. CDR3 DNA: TGTGCCTGGAATTGGGAGACCGGGGAGCTGTTTTTT.

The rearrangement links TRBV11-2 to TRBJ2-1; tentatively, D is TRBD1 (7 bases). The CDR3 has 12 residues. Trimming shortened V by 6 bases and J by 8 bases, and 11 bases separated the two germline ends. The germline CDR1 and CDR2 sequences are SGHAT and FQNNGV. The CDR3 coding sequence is TGTGCCAGCAGTCAGGGGGGCTATGAGCAGTTCTTC. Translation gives CASSQGGYEQFF.

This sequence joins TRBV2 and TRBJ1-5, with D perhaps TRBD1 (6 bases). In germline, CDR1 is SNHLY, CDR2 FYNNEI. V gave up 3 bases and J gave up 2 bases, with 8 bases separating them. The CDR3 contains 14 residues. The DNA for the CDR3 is TGTGCCAGCAGTGACAGGGGCGGCAATCAGCCCCAGCATTTT. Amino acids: CASSDRGGNQPQHF.

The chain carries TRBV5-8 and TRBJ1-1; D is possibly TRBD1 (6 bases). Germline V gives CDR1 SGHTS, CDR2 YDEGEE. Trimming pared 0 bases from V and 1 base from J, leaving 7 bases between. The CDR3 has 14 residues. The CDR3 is CASSLGQANTEAFF. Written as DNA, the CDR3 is TGTGCCAGCAGCTTGGGACAGGCGAACACTGAAGCTTTCTTT.

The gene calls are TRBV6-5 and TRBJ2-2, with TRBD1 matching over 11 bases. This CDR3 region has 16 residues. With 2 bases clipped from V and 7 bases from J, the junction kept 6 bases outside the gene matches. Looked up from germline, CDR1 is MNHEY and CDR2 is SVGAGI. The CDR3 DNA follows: TGTGCCAGCAGTTACGCCGGGACAGGGGGGGACGGGGAGCTGTTTTTT. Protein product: CASSYAGTGGDGELFF.

The CDR3 is CASSLAGTSEYNEQFF. CDR3 bases: TGCGCCAGCAGCTTGGCCGGGACTAGCGAGTACAATGAGCAGTTCTTC. The chain combines TRBV5-1 with TRBJ2-1; 10 bases match TRBD2. V was pared by 0 bases and J by 4 bases, with 4 bases of the junction left unmatched. CDR1 SGHRS and CDR2 YFSETQ come from the germline V gene. This CDR3 comprises 16 residues.

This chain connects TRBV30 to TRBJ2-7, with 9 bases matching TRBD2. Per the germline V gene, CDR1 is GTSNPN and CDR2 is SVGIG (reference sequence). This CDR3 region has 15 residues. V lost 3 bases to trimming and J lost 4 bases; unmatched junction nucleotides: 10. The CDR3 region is CAWSFYSGRFYEQYF. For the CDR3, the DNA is TGTGCCTGGAGCTTTTATAGCGGGAGATTTTACGAGCAGTACTTC.

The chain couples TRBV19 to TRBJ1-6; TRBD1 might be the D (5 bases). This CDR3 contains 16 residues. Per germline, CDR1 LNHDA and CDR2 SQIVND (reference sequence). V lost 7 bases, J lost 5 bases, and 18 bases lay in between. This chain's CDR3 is CASNPGGGANNSPLHF. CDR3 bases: TGTGCCAGTAACCCGGGGGGAGGGGCGAATAATTCACCCCTCCACTTT.

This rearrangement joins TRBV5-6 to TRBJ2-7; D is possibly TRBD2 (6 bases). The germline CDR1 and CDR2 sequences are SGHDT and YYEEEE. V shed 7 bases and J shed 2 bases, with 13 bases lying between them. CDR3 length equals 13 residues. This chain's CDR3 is CASAFGEAYEQYF. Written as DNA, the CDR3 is TGTGCCAGCGCATTCGGGGAGGCCTACGAGCAGTACTTC.

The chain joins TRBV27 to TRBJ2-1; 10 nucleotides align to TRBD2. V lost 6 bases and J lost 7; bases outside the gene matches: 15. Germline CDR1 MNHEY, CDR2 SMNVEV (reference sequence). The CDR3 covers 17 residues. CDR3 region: CASSCVWSGRARNEQFF. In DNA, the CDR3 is TGTGCCAGCAGCTGCGTTTGGAGCGGGAGGGCCAGGAATGAGCAGTTCTTC.

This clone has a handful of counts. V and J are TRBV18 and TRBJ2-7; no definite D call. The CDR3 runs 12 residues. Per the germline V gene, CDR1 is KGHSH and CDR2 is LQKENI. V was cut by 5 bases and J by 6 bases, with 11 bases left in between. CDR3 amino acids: CASSVGAFEQYV. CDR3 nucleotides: TGTGCCAGCTCAGTCGGAGCTTTCGAGCAGTACGTC.

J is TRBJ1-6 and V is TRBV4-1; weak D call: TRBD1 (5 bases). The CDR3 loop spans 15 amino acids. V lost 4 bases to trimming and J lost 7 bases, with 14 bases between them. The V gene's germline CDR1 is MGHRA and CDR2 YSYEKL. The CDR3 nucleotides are TGCGCCAGCAGCCGATATGGGGCCCAGAATTCACCCCTCCACTTT. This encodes CASSRYGAQNSPLHF.